This passage covers 21 T cell receptor beta chains from one sample sequenced in a study of read filtering for tumor transcriptome and immune sequencing. Molecular barcoded adaptors covering alpha/delta and beta/gamma chains were used on 400 ng RNA. TCRdb called the reads again in MiXCR, with one record for every CDR3 protein. The data show some 120,000 distinct CDR3 sequences, over 10% seen once. Specimen: a population of CD138-negative cells sorted from bone marrow. The source is a donor at least 40 years old with multiple myeloma.

V is TRBV6-6 and J is TRBJ1-5; D not resolved. This CDR3 comprises 14 residues. The V end was cut by 9 bases, the J end by 2 bases, with 14 bases between. Germline CDR1 reads MNHNY; CDR2 reads SVGAGI (reference sequence). CDR3 sequence reads: CASILGLGNQPQHF. DNA for the CDR3: TGTGCCAGTATCTTGGGTTTGGGCAATCAGCCCCAGCATTTT.

This clonotype was observed a handful of times. One junction end does not reproduce the germline sequence, and a read error may be involved. The rearrangement joins TRBV11-3 to TRBJ1-1; D may be TRBD1 (6 bases). The CDR3 runs 14 residues. CDR1 is SGHNT, CDR2 YENEEA, per germline. CDR3 residues: CASSSGQGNAEAFF. CDR3 DNA: TGTGCCAGCAGCTCCGGGCAGGGGAACGCTGAAGCTTTCTTT.

The table lists this clonotype with a few counts. This chain joins TRBV20-1 and TRBJ1-3, with D unclear. Looked up from germline, CDR1 is DFQATT and CDR2 is SNEGSKA (reference sequence). Trimming took 6 bases from V and 2 from J, leaving 11 bases between them. This CDR3 spans 13 amino acids. CDR3 sequence: CSASGLPGNTIYF. The CDR3 region has the DNA TGCAGTGCGAGCGGTCTGCCTGGAAACACCATATATTTT.

This clonotype was recorded at least ten times. The chain couples TRBV12-3 or TRBV12-4 to TRBJ2-7; perhaps TRBD2 as D (6 bases). The germline V and J ends were trimmed by 3 bases and 6 bases, with 15 bases remaining between them. The CDR3 has 14 amino acids. CDR3 sequence: CASSLSGTGAEQYF. CDR3 nucleotides: TGTGCCAGCAGTTTGTCCGGGACTGGGGCCGAGCAGTACTTC.

This clonotype was picked up many times. The rearrangement links TRBV25-1 to TRBJ1-1; D gene ambiguous. The CDR3 contains 16 residues. V lost 7 bases to trimming and J lost 6 bases, with 24 bases between them. CDR1 is MGHDK and CDR2 is SYGVNS in the germline V gene. The DNA of the CDR3 is TGTGCCAGCACCCCCCCGGGCGCAAGGGTACGCTCTGAAGCTTTCTTT. This gives the protein CASTPPGARVRSEAFF.

The table lists this clonotype with many counts. The CDR3 region has the DNA TGTGCCTGGAGTACGAGGGGCGAAGTGTCAGATACGCAGTATTTT. Its translation: CAWSTRGEVSDTQYF. The rearrangement uses TRBV30 and TRBJ2-3; TRBD1 or TRBD2 may be the D gene (5 bases each). Germline lookup yields CDR1 GTSNPN and CDR2 SVGIG (reference sequence). This CDR3 has 15 amino acids. V was pared by 2 bases and J by 4 bases, with 16 bases between.

The sample holds many counts of this clonotype. V usage is TRBV12-3 or TRBV12-4 and J usage is TRBJ2-1; D remains unclear. CDR3 length: 15 residues. V lost 7 bases and J lost 5, with 18 bases in between. For the CDR3, the DNA is TGTGCCAGCACCCTGTATGTCTCACCAGACAATGAGCAGTTCTTC. It codes for CASTLYVSPDNEQFF.

This clonotype was picked up many times. Given a much more abundant clone one base away, this may be a read error. The J gene is TRBJ2-1, the V gene TRBV29-1; 12 bases match TRBD2. Per germline, CDR1 SQVTM and CDR2 ANQGSEA. The CDR3 totals 13 residues. The CDR3 coding sequence is TGCAGCGTAACTAGCGGGGGGTACAATGGGCAGTTCTTC. This translates into CSVTSGGYNGQFF.

This clonotype has ten or more counts. CDR3 sequence reads: CASNGQLGTDTQYF. DNA for the CDR3: TGTGCCAGCAACGGGCAGCTCGGTACAGATACGCAGTATTTT. The chain combines TRBV28 with TRBJ2-3; no definite D call. This CDR3 has 14 amino acids. Trimming pared 7 bases from V and 3 bases from J, leaving 14 bases between. Germline CDR1 is MDHEN and CDR2 is SYDVKM.

At least ten counts were recorded for this clonotype. The CDR3 DNA follows: TGTGCCAGCAGTTTCCAAGGGGTGGTTGGGACTGAAGCTTTCTTT. Protein product: CASSFQGVVGTEAFF. This chain links TRBV6-5 with TRBJ1-1; tentatively, D is TRBD1 (5 bases). V was cut by 4 bases and J by 5 bases, with 17 bases left in between. CDR3 length: 15 residues. Germline values: CDR1 MNHEY, CDR2 SVGAGI.

On this clonotype itself: The junction does not match germline at one end; this may be a read error. This chain connects TRBV5-1 to TRBJ1-5; perhaps TRBD1 as D (6 bases). The germline V gene encodes CDR1 SGHRS and CDR2 YFSETQ. CDR3 size: 15 residues. The CDR3 sequence is CASSYTGNSNQPRHF. The CDR3 DNA reads TGCGCCAGCAGCTATACAGGGAATAGCAATCAGCCCCGGCATTTT.

A note on this clonotype: This sequence may be a read error, since a much larger clone differs from it by one base. V and J are TRBV7-9 and TRBJ2-2; D might be TRBD2 (6 bases). The V end was cut by 6 bases, the J end by 5 bases, with 22 bases between. The germline V gene has CDR1 SEHNR and CDR2 FQNEAQ (reference sequence). The CDR3 runs 17 residues. This CDR3 is CASSSIDGSSGTGELFF. CDR3 nucleotide sequence: TGTGCCAGCAGTTCCATTGATGGTAGTAGCGGTACCGGGGAGCTGTTTTTT.

Notes on this clonotype: Just one base apart from a much larger clone, this may be a read error. The V gene is TRBV19, the J gene TRBJ1-5; 11 bases line up with TRBD1. CDR1 LNHDA and CDR2 SQIVND come from the germline V gene (reference sequence). The CDR3 is made up of 15 amino acids. CDR3 DNA: TGTGCCTGTAGTAGGACAGGGGGCGGCAATCAGCCCCAGCATTTT. It translates to CACSRTGGGNQPQHF.

In its sample, this clonotype was seen many times. This sequence joins TRBV6-4 and TRBJ1-5; D perhaps matches TRBD1 (5 bases). Germline CDR1 is MRHNA and CDR2 is SNTAGT. Trimming removed 5 bases at V and 9 bases at J, with 17 bases between. The CDR3 spans 14 residues. In DNA form, the CDR3 reads TGTGCCAGCAGTCCTACCTCTGACAGAAGGCCCCAGCATTTT. It encodes CASSPTSDRRPQHF.

Concerning this clonotype itself: No conserved phenylalanine or tryptophan is present at the end of the CDR3, so a read error is the likely explanation. The chain uses TRBV7-9 and TRBJ2-5; the D gene is possibly TRBD2 (6 bases). The CDR3 length is 15 residues. The V end lost 2 bases, the J end lost 3 bases, and 13 bases lay between the germline ends. Germline V gene data show CDR1 as SEHNR and CDR2 as FQNEAQ (reference sequence). The CDR3 DNA is TGTGCCAGCAGCTTAAGGGCCGGGAGCGAAGAGACCCAGTACCTC. Its translation: CASSLRAGSEETQYL.

This clonotype was observed at least ten times. The genes are TRBV19 and TRBJ2-7; D perhaps matches TRBD1 (6 bases). This CDR3 contains 16 residues. Germline CDR1 reads LNHDA; CDR2 reads SQIVND (reference sequence). V lost 8 bases and J 0 bases, leaving 20 bases between the germline ends. This CDR3 is CASRDIQRSASYEQYF. In nucleotides, the CDR3 is TGTGCCAGTCGGGACATCCAAAGGTCAGCCTCCTACGAGCAGTACTTC.

This clonotype was detected many times. V usage is TRBV20-1 and J usage is TRBJ2-7; 7 bases line up with TRBD2. V shed 6 bases, J shed 3 bases, and the junction held 8 bases outside the gene matches. CDR1 is DFQATT and CDR2 is SNEGSKA in the germline V gene (reference sequence). The CDR3 is 13 amino acids. The CDR3 spells CSALVLADYEQYF. CDR3 sequence (DNA): TGCAGTGCCCTTGTCCTAGCGGACTACGAGCAGTACTTC.

The chain has TRBV16 and TRBJ2-2; 8 nucleotides align to TRBD1. The CDR3 is 18 amino acids. Per germline, CDR1 KGHSY and CDR2 FQNENV. J gave up 1 base and V 7 bases, and 14 bases lay outside the gene matches. The CDR3 nucleotides read TGTGCCAGCATTTCCCCCCAGGGGGCCATGATGAACACCGGGGAGCTGTTTTTT. Protein: CASISPQGAMMNTGELFF. Full variable domain (outside the CDR3, taken from reference TRBV16 and TRBJ2-2): GEEVAQTPKHLVRGEGQKAKLYCAPIKGHSYVFWYQQVLKNEFKFLISFQNENVFDETGMPKERFSAKCLPNSPCSLEIQATKLEDSAVYFCASISPQGAMMNTGELFFGEGSRLTVL.

This clonotype was seen at least ten times. This chain connects TRBV7-8 to TRBJ2-1, with D possibly being TRBD1 (6 bases). The CDR3 covers 13 residues. V lost 5 bases and J lost 10, with 15 bases in between. The germline V gene encodes CDR1 SGHVS and CDR2 FQNEAQ. The DNA of the CDR3 is TGTGCCAGCAGCCCCCGCAGGGGCGGGGAGCAGTTCTTC. Translated, it gives CASSPRRGGEQFF.

This clonotype was detected many times. The chain joins TRBV12-3 or TRBV12-4 to TRBJ2-4; the D is unclear. The CDR3 spans 12 residues. Between the trimmed V and J ends, which lost 3 bases and 4 bases, there was a span of 4 bases. The CDR3 region has the DNA TGTGCCAGCAGTTTCGGGAAAAACATTCAGTACTTC. Amino acids: CASSFGKNIQYF.

The table lists this clonotype with a few counts. V gene TRBV20-1 combines with J gene TRBJ2-3; a weak D match, TRBD2 (6 bases). CDR1 and CDR2 (germline): DFQATT, SNEGSKA (reference sequence). V lost 2 bases and J lost 9, with 9 bases in between. The CDR3 sequence is 11 residues long. The CDR3, as DNA: TGCAGTGCTAGATGGACTACCACGCAGTATTTT. Protein product: CSARWTTTQYF.